The 30 T cell receptor beta chains below come from one sample, sequenced in a study of cytomegalovirus exposure and HLA in healthy donors. PCR amplification relied on 60 Vbeta primers (plus 13 Jbeta primers). The protocol was immunoSEQ multiplex PCR, while the TCRdb copy is restricted to in-frame clones and leaves out a portion. Seen here are some 82,000 clones, roughly 83% observed once, and the top ten hold roughly 2.6%. The sample was PBMCs. These receptors came from a woman in her 50s in good health and CMV-seronegative.

The CDR3 DNA follows: TGTGCCAGCAGCCTTGGGGGGGTCCAGAAGTACTTC. This translates into CASSLGGVQKYF. This chain links TRBV7-8 with TRBJ2-7; 7 positions agree with TRBD2. The germline gives CDR1 SGHVS, CDR2 FQNEAQ. Losses at the gene ends were 5 bases for V and 11 bases for J; bases not matched to a gene: 9. The CDR3 has 12 amino acids.

This chain links TRBV5-7 with TRBJ2-3; D might be TRBD2 (5 bases). TRBV5-7 is filed as an ORF, its function uncertain. The CDR3 has 15 residues. Trimming took off 0 bases at V and 6 bases at J, with 14 bases between the two ends. CDR3 region: CASSLVSRVADTQYF. In DNA, the CDR3 is TGTGCCAGCAGCTTGGTATCGCGGGTAGCGGATACGCAGTATTTT.

The chain combines TRBV7-9 with TRBJ2-7, with TRBD1 matching 9 bases. This CDR3 has 15 amino acids. The trim removed 6 bases at V and 5 bases at J, leaving 11 bases unmatched. Germline assignment: CDR1 SEHNR and CDR2 FQNEAQ (reference sequence). DNA of the CDR3: TGTGCCAGCAGAGCATCGGGACAGGGCGGGAACGAGCAGTACTTC. The encoded protein is CASRASGQGGNEQYF.

V is TRBV5-1 and J is TRBJ1-1; possibly TRBD1 for D (5 bases). This CDR3 comprises 14 residues. The V end was cut by 4 bases, the J end by 1 base, with 11 bases between. CDR1 is SGHRS and CDR2 is YFSETQ in the germline V gene. The CDR3 coding sequence is TGCGCCAGCAGCCGGGACTACCAGAACACTGAAGCTTTCTTT. It yields the protein CASSRDYQNTEAFF.

The rearrangement links TRBV6-1 to TRBJ1-1; D may be TRBD1 (5 bases). CDR3 length equals 13 residues. Per the germline V gene, CDR1 is MNHNS and CDR2 is SASEGT. V was cut by 6 bases and J by 1 base, with 9 bases left in between. The CDR3 reads CASRSQGNTEAFF. In DNA, the CDR3 is TGTGCCAGCAGATCCCAGGGGAACACTGAAGCTTTCTTT.

This clone was recorded once. The gene calls are TRBV18 and TRBJ1-4; 7 bases match TRBD1. V was pared by 4 bases and J by 0 bases, with 2 bases of the junction left unmatched. The CDR3 spans 15 residues. Germline-derived CDR1 and CDR2 are KGHSH and LQKENI. The CDR3 region has the DNA TGTGCCAGCTCACTAGGGACAGCAACTAATGAAAAACTGTTTTTT. Its protein is CASSLGTATNEKLFF.

V is TRBV9 and J is TRBJ2-2; perhaps TRBD1 as D (6 bases). The CDR3 spans 16 residues. Germline V gene lookup returns CDR1 SGDLS and CDR2 YYNGEE. V was clipped by 2 bases and J by 1 base, with 12 bases between them. Written as DNA, the CDR3 is TGTGCCAGCAGCGTTCAAGCCAGGGGGAACACCGGGGAGCTGTTTTTT. Amino acids: CASSVQARGNTGELFF.

The rearrangement uses TRBV5-6 and TRBJ2-7; weak D call: TRBD1 (6 bases). Germline V lookup: CDR1 SGHDT, CDR2 YYEEEE. CDR3 length: 15 amino acids. V lost 1 base and J 2 bases, leaving 13 bases between the germline ends. CDR3 protein: CASSLSAGDPYEQYF. The CDR3, as DNA: TGTGCCAGCAGCTTGAGTGCAGGGGATCCCTACGAGCAGTACTTC. Based on the CDR3 plus reference TRBV5-6 and TRBJ2-7, the full variable domain is DAGVTQSPTHLIKTRGQQVTLRCSPKSGHDTVSWYQQALGQGPQFIFQYYEEEERQRGNFPDRFSGHQFPNYSSELNVNALLLGDSALYLCASSLSAGDPYEQYFGPGTRLTVT.

The chain couples TRBV11-1 to TRBJ1-5, with no clear D. This CDR3 has 13 amino acids. Trimming pared 1 base from V and 7 bases from J, leaving 8 bases between. The germline CDR1 and CDR2 sequences are SGHAT and FQDESV (reference sequence). The CDR3, as DNA: TGTGCCAGCAGCTTAGGTCGAAGCCAGCCCCAGCATTTT. Its protein product is CASSLGRSQPQHF.

The J gene is TRBJ2-1, the V gene TRBV19; possible D gene TRBD2, 5 bases. The CDR3 has 16 residues. From germline, CDR1 is LNHDA and CDR2 SQIVND (reference sequence). V was clipped by 1 base and J by 0 bases, with 10 bases between them. The CDR3 coding sequence is TGTGCCAGTAGTATAGGTGGACTCCCCTCCTACAATGAGCAGTTCTTC. Translated, it gives CASSIGGLPSYNEQFF.

J is TRBJ2-5 and V is TRBV5-1, with 8 bases aligning to TRBD2. Trimming removed 4 bases from V and 1 base from J; junction bases left unmatched: 6. The CDR3 runs to 15 residues. Per germline, CDR1 SGHRS and CDR2 YFSETQ. DNA of the CDR3: TGCGCCAGCAGCCCCGGACTAGCCCCCCAAGAGACCCAGTACTTC. Encoded protein: CASSPGLAPQETQYF.

This clone was recorded a few times. The chain links TRBV19 to TRBJ2-3, with 7 bases lining up with TRBD1. This CDR3 spans 13 amino acids. V was clipped by 4 bases and J by 8 bases; unmatched bases: 6. From germline, CDR1 is LNHDA and CDR2 SQIVND (reference sequence). The CDR3 DNA is TGTGCCAGTAGTAGTGATAAGGGGGCTACGCAGTATTTT. Encoded protein: CASSSDKGATQYF. The full variable domain, in which reference TRBV19 and TRBJ2-3 provide the parts outside the CDR3, is DGGITQSPKYLFRKEGQNVTLSCEQNLNHDAMYWYRQDPGQGLRLIYYSQIVNDFQKGDIAEGYSVSREKKESFPLTVTSAQKNPTAFYLCASSSDKGATQYFGPGTRLTVL.

The chain has TRBV7-3 and TRBJ2-3, with TRBD2 matching 11 bases. After removal of 1 base from V and 6 bases from J, the junction contained 15 bases not matched to a gene. Germline V gives CDR1 SGHTA, CDR2 FQGTGA. The CDR3 runs to 19 residues. This CDR3 reads CASSLSGQGLAGSVDTQYF. CDR3 DNA sequence: TGTGCCAGCAGCTTAAGTGGGCAAGGACTAGCGGGTAGTGTGGATACGCAGTATTTT.

This clone was seen more than once but under ten times. This chain joins TRBV29-1 and TRBJ2-1, with a weak D call TRBD2 (6 bases). From germline, CDR1 is SQVTM and CDR2 ANQGSEA. Trimming took off 3 bases at V and 0 bases at J, with 18 bases between the two ends. This CDR3 contains 17 residues. CDR3 sequence reads: CSVEPGGDFSSYNEQFF. The CDR3 nucleotides are TGCAGCGTTGAGCCTGGCGGGGATTTTAGCTCCTACAATGAGCAGTTCTTC.

The V gene is TRBV2, the J gene TRBJ2-3, with a tentative D call TRBD1 (6 bases). Germline CDR1 SNHLY, CDR2 FYNNEI. The CDR3 consists of 14 residues. CDR3 protein: CAIGQGSFAATQYF. The CDR3 bases are TGTGCGATTGGGCAGGGGTCGTTCGCAGCTACGCAGTATTTT.

This chain joins TRBV27 and TRBJ2-2; TRBD1 matches at 7 bases. The CDR3 has 16 residues. J was trimmed by 5 bases and V by 6 bases; bases with no gene match: 12. The germline CDR1 and CDR2 sequences are MNHEY and SMNVEV (reference sequence). This CDR3 reads CASRRGQVLGTGELFF. CDR3 coding DNA: TGTGCCAGCAGGCGAGGACAGGTTCTGGGTACCGGGGAGCTGTTTTTT.

The chain employs TRBV5-1 and TRBJ2-5, with 7 nucleotides matching TRBD1. Trimming cost V 4 bases and J 2 bases; bases outside gene matches: 5. Per germline, CDR1 SGHRS and CDR2 YFSETQ. The CDR3 is 14 amino acids. The CDR3 DNA reads TGCGCCAGCAGCATAACGGGACAGCAAGAGACCCAGTACTTC. This translates into CASSITGQQETQYF.

DNA for the CDR3: TGTGCCAGTAGTATAACCGGGGGTAGAGATACGCAGTATTTT. This codes for CASSITGGRDTQYF. The chain has TRBV19 and TRBJ2-3; TRBD2 might be the D (6 bases). Germline lookup yields CDR1 LNHDA and CDR2 SQIVND (reference sequence). Between the trimmed V and J ends, which lost 2 bases and 5 bases, there was a span of 11 bases. The CDR3 has 14 residues.

The chain joins TRBV7-9 to TRBJ1-2; the match to TRBD1 covers 7 bases. V dropped 6 bases and J dropped 8; count of bases not matched to a gene: 15. Germline CDR1 and CDR2: SEHNR and FQNEAQ (reference sequence). The CDR3 consists of 15 residues. CDR3 sequence reads: CASSSRNQGVGGYTF. CDR3 bases: TGTGCCAGCAGTTCCCGAAACCAGGGGGTGGGAGGCTACACCTTC.

The chain recombines TRBV18 with TRBJ1-1; D gene uncertain. V gave up 0 bases and J gave up 5 bases, with 10 bases separating them. The CDR3 sequence is 14 residues long. Germline CDR1 and CDR2: KGHSH and LQKENI. CDR3 bases: TGTGCCAGCTCACCACCGTTGGGAGGGACTGAAGCTTTCTTT. Amino acids: CASSPPLGGTEAFF.

This chain joins TRBV7-2 and TRBJ1-3; perhaps TRBD1 as D (5 bases). The V end was cut by 1 base, the J end by 0 bases, with 7 bases between. In germline, CDR1 is SGHTA, CDR2 FQGNSA. The CDR3 has 15 residues. DNA for the CDR3: TGTGCCAGCAGCTTAGGAAGGGGCTCTGGAAACACCATATATTTT. Protein product: CASSLGRGSGNTIYF.

The chain is built from TRBV4-1 and TRBJ2-2; D possibly corresponds to TRBD2 (6 bases). The CDR3 is made up of 14 amino acids. The V end lost 4 bases, the J end lost 5 bases, and 11 bases lay between the germline ends. Germline values: CDR1 MGHRA, CDR2 YSYEKL. As DNA, the CDR3 is TGCGCCAGCAGCCCTTTCGGGGGTACCGGGGAGCTGTTTTTT. Amino acid sequence: CASSPFGGTGELFF.

This rearrangement joins TRBV7-9 to TRBJ2-5; the match to TRBD2 covers 13 bases. This CDR3 contains 14 residues. Germline trimming cut 5 bases from V and 7 bases from J; bases unmatched to any gene: 4. CDR1 is SEHNR and CDR2 is FQNEAQ in the germline V gene (reference sequence). The CDR3 nucleotides are TGTGCCAGCAGCACCCGGACTAGCGGGGGGACCCAGTACTTC. Translating it yields CASSTRTSGGTQYF.

V usage is TRBV29-1 and J usage is TRBJ2-5, with D possibly TRBD2 on 6 matching bases. Looked up from germline, CDR1 is SQVTM and CDR2 is ANQGSEA. The length of the CDR3 is 13 residues. V shed 3 bases and J shed 5 bases, with 13 bases lying between them. In nucleotides, the CDR3 is TGCAGCGTTGATTTCCGGGCGGGGGAGACCCAGTACTTC. It yields the protein CSVDFRAGETQYF.

The V call is TRBV25-1, the J call TRBJ2-7; D is unclear. Germline CDR1 and CDR2: MGHDK and SYGVNS. The CDR3 length is 13 residues. V lost 1 base and J lost 6, with 10 bases in between. DNA for the CDR3: TGTGCCAGCAGTGAATTAATGGCTGGCGAGCAGTACTTC. Its protein product is CASSELMAGEQYF.

The rearrangement uses TRBV5-1 and TRBJ1-2; 12 bases align to TRBD1. Germline V gene sequence: CDR1 SGHRS, CDR2 YFSETQ. The CDR3 loop spans 14 amino acids. V gave up 5 bases and J gave up 7 bases; unmatched junction bases: 6. The CDR3: CASRPRDRGLGYTF. In DNA form, the CDR3 reads TGCGCCAGCAGGCCGAGGGACAGGGGGCTTGGCTACACCTTC. The whole variable domain, filled in from reference TRBV5-1 and TRBJ1-2, reads KAGVTQTPRYLIKTRGQQVTLSCSPISGHRSVSWYQQTPGQGLQFLFEYFSETQRNKGNFPGRFSGRQFSNSRSEMNVSTLELGDSALYLCASRPRDRGLGYTFGSGTRLTVV.

The chain joins TRBV6-1 to TRBJ1-4; D unresolved. This CDR3 is built from 15 residues. Germline CDR1 is MNHNS and CDR2 is SASEGT. The ends were cut back, 1 base at V and 6 bases at J, with 12 bases in the middle. The chain's CDR3 is CASSEGETVYEKLFF. The CDR3 nucleotides are TGTGCCAGCAGTGAAGGAGAAACCGTATATGAAAAACTGTTTTTT.

The chain employs TRBV27 and TRBJ2-7, with 9 positions matching TRBD1. The CDR3 contains 13 residues. Germline values: CDR1 MNHEY, CDR2 SMNVEV (reference sequence). V lost 6 bases to trimming and J lost 12 bases; unmatched junction nucleotides: 12. The DNA of the CDR3 is TGTGCCAGCAGAGAGGGACAGGGCCCAGGTCGGTACTTC. This gives the protein CASREGQGPGRYF.

V gene TRBV7-9 combines with J gene TRBJ2-4, with TRBD1 identical over 7 bases. Germline V CDR1 and CDR2: SEHNR, FQNEAQ (reference sequence). The CDR3 loop spans 15 amino acids. V was pared by 3 bases and J by 4 bases, with 6 bases of the junction left unmatched. The CDR3 is CASSLKGGGKNIQYF. In DNA form, the CDR3 reads TGTGCCAGCAGCTTGAAAGGGGGCGGGAAAAACATTCAGTACTTC.

DNA for the CDR3: TGTGCCAGCAGTTTTGGGGGCTCGAACACTGAAGCTTTCTTT. Amino acid sequence: CASSFGGSNTEAFF. This rearrangement joins TRBV27 to TRBJ1-1, with D perhaps TRBD1 (6 bases). Germline V gene lookup returns CDR1 MNHEY and CDR2 SMNVEV (reference sequence). This CDR3 is built from 14 residues. V was trimmed by 3 bases and J by 1 base, leaving 9 bases between them.